This T cell receptor beta chain was sequenced in a study of blood T cell repertoires in COVID-19. Germline values: CDR1 LNHDA, CDR2 SQIVND (reference sequence). The CDR3 spans 13 residues. Trimming pared 5 bases from V and 4 bases from J, leaving 9 bases between. The protocol was immunoSEQ multiplex PCR, while the TCRdb copy is restricted to in-frame clones and leaves out a portion. Of approximately 140,000 clones in the sample, roughly 86% were seen once. The gene calls are TRBV19 and TRBJ2-4; D gene ambiguous. Sequencing used peripheral blood. This TCR derives from a human donor in a cohort sampled during active COVID-19. For the CDR3, the DNA is TGTGCCAGTAGTCCTGAGGTGAAAAACATTCAGTACTTC. Protein: CASSPEVKNIQYF.